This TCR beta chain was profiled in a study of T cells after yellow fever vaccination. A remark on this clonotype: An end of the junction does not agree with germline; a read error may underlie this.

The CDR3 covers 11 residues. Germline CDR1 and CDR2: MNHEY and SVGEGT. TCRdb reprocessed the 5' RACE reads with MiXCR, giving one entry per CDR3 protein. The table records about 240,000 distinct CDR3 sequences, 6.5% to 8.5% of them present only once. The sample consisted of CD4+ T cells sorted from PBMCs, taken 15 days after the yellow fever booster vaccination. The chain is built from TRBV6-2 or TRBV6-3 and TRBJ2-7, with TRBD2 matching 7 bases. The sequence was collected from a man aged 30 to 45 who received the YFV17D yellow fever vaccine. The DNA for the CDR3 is TGTGCCAGCAGTTACCCTGGGACTACGCAGTTC. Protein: CASSYPGTTQF.